This T cell receptor (beta chain) was identified in a study of cytomegalovirus exposure and HLA in healthy donors. A multiplex PCR was run with 60 Vbeta primers and 13 Jbeta primers. Sequencing used immunoSEQ multiplex PCR; TCRdb keeps in-frame clones, though not all of them. The data hold 75,000 to 100,000 clones, with 60% to 75% observed a single time. Per the germline V gene, CDR1 is SEHNR and CDR2 is FQNEAQ (reference sequence). The CDR3 totals 11 residues. The V and J ends lost 5 bases and 3 bases respectively, with 5 bases between them. This chain uses TRBV7-9 with TRBJ2-7, with unresolved D. Sequenced input: PBMCs. This receptor was taken from a man in his 60s in good health and CMV-seronegative. The CDR3 DNA sequence: TGTGCCAGCAGCCCCTTCTACGAGCAGTACTTC. This sequence encodes CASSPFYEQYF.